Each of the 19 T cell receptor beta chains below was sequenced from the same sample in a study of blood T cell repertoires in COVID-19. Here immunoSEQ multiplex PCR was the method, and the copy in TCRdb shows in-frame clones only, minus some. This sample has 110,000 or so clones, with roughly 80% found just once. Sequencing was done on a sample of peripheral blood. The receptor set was obtained from a man aged 50 to 59 with acute or convalescent COVID-19.

This clone appeared a single time. This chain joins TRBV4-1 and TRBJ2-5, with unresolved D. V was shortened by 0 bases and J by 3 bases, with 11 bases between the two germline ends. The germline V gene has CDR1 MGHRA and CDR2 YSYEKL. The CDR3 has 15 residues. CDR3 DNA: TGCGCCAGCAGCCAAGATTGGGCAATAGAAGAGACCCAGTACTTC. It yields the protein CASSQDWAIEETQYF.

This clone was detected a few times. This chain connects TRBV15 to TRBJ1-5; 7 nucleotides match TRBD1. This CDR3 has 19 amino acids. With V trimmed by 0 bases and J by 3 bases, 14 bases remained unmatched. The germline V gene encodes CDR1 LNHNV and CDR2 YYDKDF (reference sequence). In nucleotides, the CDR3 is TGTGCCACCAGCAGAGATGGGGCAGTATTAACAGGGGACAATCAGCCCCAGCATTTT. This sequence encodes CATSRDGAVLTGDNQPQHF.

V usage is TRBV2 and J usage is TRBJ1-6; TRBD1 matches 9 bases. The length of the CDR3 is 14 residues. Germline V gene data show CDR1 as SNHLY and CDR2 as FYNNEI. With 4 bases clipped from V and 10 bases from J, the junction kept 5 bases outside the gene matches. The CDR3 loop reads CASSAQGAKSPLHF. The DNA of the CDR3 is TGTGCCAGCAGTGCACAGGGGGCTAAATCACCCCTCCACTTT. The full variable domain, completed using reference TRBV2 and TRBJ1-6, is EPEVTQTPSHQVTQMGQEVILRCVPISNHLYFYWYRQILGQKVEFLVSFYNNEISEKSEIFDDQFSVERPDGSNFTLKIRSTKLEDSAMYFCASSAQGAKSPLHFGNGTRLTVT.

This clone was seen a single time. The V call is TRBV7-9, the J call TRBJ2-1; perhaps TRBD2 as D (5 bases). Germline assignment: CDR1 SEHNR and CDR2 FQNEAQ (reference sequence). This CDR3 comprises 12 residues. V shed 0 bases and J shed 12 bases, with 9 bases lying between them. The CDR3: CASSLAEGRQFF. CDR3 bases: TGTGCCAGCAGCTTAGCCGAGGGCCGGCAGTTCTTC.

This sequence joins TRBV6-4 and TRBJ1-1; 8 positions match TRBD1. CDR3 length equals 14 residues. Germline CDR1 MRHNA, CDR2 SNTAGT. V shed 3 bases and J 4 bases; nucleotides not matched to a gene: 4. CDR3 amino acids: CASSEDRESTEAFF. In DNA, the CDR3 is TGTGCCAGCAGTGAGGACAGGGAGAGCACTGAAGCTTTCTTT.

V and J are TRBV5-1 and TRBJ2-3; no definite D call. Trimming removed 2 bases from V and 4 bases from J, with 5 bases in between. The germline V gene encodes CDR1 SGHRS and CDR2 YFSETQ. CDR3 length: 12 residues. The CDR3: CASSFTPDTQYF. As DNA, the CDR3 is TGCGCCAGCAGCTTTACTCCAGATACGCAGTATTTT. Full variable domain (outside the CDR3, taken from reference TRBV5-1 and TRBJ2-3): KAGVTQTPRYLIKTRGQQVTLSCSPISGHRSVSWYQQTPGQGLQFLFEYFSETQRNKGNFPGRFSGRQFSNSRSEMNVSTLELGDSALYLCASSFTPDTQYFGPGTRLTVL.

The gene calls are TRBV27 and TRBJ1-2, with D possibly being TRBD1 (6 bases). From germline, CDR1 is MNHEY and CDR2 SMNVEV (reference sequence). This CDR3 spans 16 amino acids. Trimming left V 1 base short and J 0 bases short, with 12 bases between. CDR3 bases: TGTGCCAGCAGTTTATGGGGACACGGAGCTAACTATGGCTACACCTTC. It is translated as CASSLWGHGANYGYTF.

The V and J genes are TRBV19 and TRBJ1-2, with 9 bases aligning to TRBD1. Unmatched junction bases numbered 14, after V lost 3 bases and J lost 6 bases. CDR3 length equals 17 residues. Per the germline V gene, CDR1 is LNHDA and CDR2 is SQIVND (reference sequence). Here the CDR3 reads CASSIPSRRDRDNGYTF. Here the CDR3 DNA reads TGTGCCAGTAGTATTCCCTCCCGCCGGGACAGGGATAATGGCTACACCTTC.

V and J are TRBV5-1 and TRBJ2-5, with 12 bases fitting TRBD1. V was clipped by 0 bases and J by 5 bases; unmatched bases: 5. The length of the CDR3 is 16 residues. The germline V gene encodes CDR1 SGHRS and CDR2 YFSETQ. CDR3 sequence reads: CASSLAGTGGWETQYF. CDR3 nucleotide sequence: TGCGCCAGCAGCTTGGCCGGGACAGGGGGCTGGGAGACCCAGTACTTC.

This chain joins TRBV9 and TRBJ1-1, with 8 bases identical to TRBD1. The germline V gene has CDR1 SGDLS and CDR2 YYNGEE. The CDR3 totals 15 residues. V dropped 3 bases and J dropped 4; count of bases not matched to a gene: 8. The chain's CDR3 is CASSAIGQGFTEAFF. The CDR3 DNA reads TGTGCCAGCAGCGCAATAGGACAGGGATTCACTGAAGCTTTCTTT.

This clone showed up just a few times. The chain employs TRBV19 and TRBJ1-5; 10 bases line up with TRBD1. Germline values: CDR1 LNHDA, CDR2 SQIVND (reference sequence). CDR3 size: 15 residues. V lost 6 bases to trimming and J lost 3 bases; unmatched junction nucleotides: 5. CDR3 loop: CASSGTGEYNQPQHF. In DNA form, the CDR3 reads TGTGCCAGTAGCGGGACAGGGGAATACAATCAGCCCCAGCATTTT.

The genes are TRBV27 and TRBJ1-2; 7 bases fit TRBD1. The CDR3 covers 13 residues. The J segment lost 5 bases and the V segment lost 10 bases, leaving 10 bases of the junction unmatched. Germline values: CDR1 MNHEY, CDR2 SMNVEV (reference sequence). CDR3 in DNA: TGTGCCATCAGCGACAGGGACTTTTATGGCTACACCTTC. Its translation is CAISDRDFYGYTF.

This clone was detected only a few times. CDR3 nucleotide sequence: TGTGCCAGCAGTCCCCGGGTTTCGGTTGTCTATGGCTACACCTTC. Translating gives CASSPRVSVVYGYTF. This chain uses TRBV6-5 with TRBJ1-2, with D uncertain. CDR3 length: 15 amino acids. Trimming cost V 5 bases and J 4 bases, with 17 bases left between them. CDR1 and CDR2 from the germline V gene are MNHEY and SVGAGI.

The chain combines TRBV28 with TRBJ2-3, with D possibly being TRBD2 (6 bases). The CDR3 contains 15 residues. V lost 6 bases and J lost 13, with 26 bases in between. CDR1 and CDR2 from the germline V gene are MDHEN and SYDVKM. The CDR3 protein is CASSISRGTAAGKYF. The CDR3 nucleotides read TGTGCCAGCAGCATCTCTAGGGGAACAGCGGCGGGAAAGTATTTT.

This clone has just a few counts. The chain recombines TRBV2 with TRBJ1-6; D not resolved. Germline lookup yields CDR1 SNHLY and CDR2 FYNNEI. V lost 4 bases, J lost 9 bases, and 4 bases lay in between. The CDR3 extends over 11 amino acids. CDR3 in amino acids: CASSGSSPLHF. In nucleotides, the CDR3 is TGTGCCAGCAGTGGGAGTTCACCCCTCCACTTT.

V and J are TRBV11-2 and TRBJ2-5; D is ambiguous. The CDR3 runs 15 residues. The germline V and J ends were trimmed by 3 bases and 4 bases, with 15 bases remaining between them. Looked up from germline, CDR1 is SGHAT and CDR2 is FQNNGV. The CDR3 nucleotides are TGTGCCAGCAGCTTTTACGTGAGAGGTTCAGAGACCCAGTACTTC. Amino acids: CASSFYVRGSETQYF.

This chain uses TRBV30 with TRBJ2-7, with D hard to call. The V end lost 1 base, the J end lost 6 bases, and 7 bases lay between the germline ends. The CDR3 is made up of 11 amino acids. Germline V lookup: CDR1 GTSNPN, CDR2 SVGIG (reference sequence). CDR3 in amino acids: CAWSAFLEQYF. CDR3 sequence (DNA): TGTGCCTGGAGTGCCTTCCTCGAGCAGTACTTC. The entire variable domain, with the rest obtained from reference TRBV30 and TRBJ2-7, is as follows: SQTIHQWPATLVQPVGSPLSLECTVEGTSNPNLYWYRQAAGRGLQLLFYSVGIGQISSEVPQNLSASRPQDRQFILSSKKLLLSDSGFYLCAWSAFLEQYFGPGTRLTVT.

V usage is TRBV19 and J usage is TRBJ1-5, with D tentatively TRBD1 (6 bases). V was trimmed by 5 bases and J by 1 base, leaving 9 bases between them. This CDR3 is built from 14 residues. Per germline, CDR1 LNHDA and CDR2 SQIVND (reference sequence). CDR3 residues: CASSLGQSNQPQHF. DNA for the CDR3: TGTGCCAGTAGTTTAGGACAGAGCAATCAGCCCCAGCATTTT. Looking up the rest from reference TRBV19 and TRBJ1-5 gives the full variable domain: DGGITQSPKYLFRKEGQNVTLSCEQNLNHDAMYWYRQDPGQGLRLIYYSQIVNDFQKGDIAEGYSVSREKKESFPLTVTSAQKNPTAFYLCASSLGQSNQPQHFGDGTRLSIL.

The V and J genes are TRBV9 and TRBJ2-1; TRBD2 aligns across 11 bases. This CDR3 region has 15 residues. CDR1 and CDR2 (germline): SGDLS, YYNGEE. The J segment lost 4 bases and the V segment lost 0 bases, leaving 0 bases of the junction unmatched. This CDR3 is CASSVGLAGYNEQFF. CDR3 sequence (DNA): TGTGCCAGCAGCGTAGGACTAGCGGGGTACAATGAGCAGTTCTTC. Together with reference TRBV9 and TRBJ2-1, the CDR3 gives the full variable domain: DSGVTQTPKHLITATGQRVTLRCSPRSGDLSVYWYQQSLDQGLQFLIQYYNGEERAKGNILERFSAQQFPDLHSELNLSSLELGDSALYFCASSVGLAGYNEQFFGPGTRLTVL.